This T cell receptor beta chain was documented in a study of blood T cell repertoires in COVID-19. Here immunoSEQ multiplex PCR was the method, and the copy in TCRdb shows in-frame clones only, minus some. Here the sample spans approximately 480,000 clones, 87% being singletons. V was pared by 9 bases and J by 1 base, with 12 bases between. Germline assignment: CDR1 WNHNN and CDR2 SYGVQD (reference sequence). There are 13 residues in the CDR3. Sequencing was performed on PBMCs or T cells enriched from blood (not recorded which). This TCR derives from a woman aged 18-29 years who had recovered from COVID-19. The rearrangement joins TRBV10-1 to TRBJ1-1, with D hard to call. The CDR3 loop is CASQKQRNTEAFF. The CDR3 bases are TGCGCCAGTCAAAAACAGAGGAACACTGAAGCTTTCTTT.